The 21 T cell receptor beta chains listed next were all sequenced from one sample in a study of CD8 T cells in ankylosing spondylitis. TCRdb redid the calling of the 5' RACE reads with MiXCR, one entry per CDR3 protein. The sample contains about 42,000 distinct CDR3 sequences, less than 3.5% of which appear only once. The sequencing sample was made of blood, either unsorted or a sorted T cell fraction (not recorded which). These TCRs come from a male donor with ankylosing spondylitis or in good health (not recorded which).

This clonotype was observed at least ten times. The rearrangement joins TRBV9 to TRBJ2-3; TRBD2 matches at 8 bases. Looked up from germline, CDR1 is SGDLS and CDR2 is YYNGEE. The CDR3 is made up of 19 amino acids. Trimming at V came to 0 bases and at J to 0 bases, leaving 12 bases not matched to a gene. DNA for the CDR3: TGTGCCAGCAGCGTAGGCCGGGAGGCTAGCGGGTTTAGCACAGATACGCAGTATTTT. Protein: CASSVGREASGFSTDTQYF.

In its sample, this clonotype ranks as medium-sized. This chain links TRBV9 with TRBJ2-1, with D unclear. Germline V CDR1 and CDR2: SGDLS, YYNGEE. V lost 0 bases and J 13 bases, leaving 11 bases between the germline ends. The CDR3 extends over 12 amino acids. The CDR3 nucleotides read TGTGCCAGCAGCGTAGACGGCGTGCTTCAGTTCTTC. Residues: CASSVDGVLQFF.

This clonotype was detected ten times or more. This rearrangement joins TRBV21-1 to TRBJ2-6; no DNA check was done on the table's D call, TRBD1. TRBV21-1 is a pseudogene locus. CDR3 size: 20 residues. This CDR3 reads CASSCQYRDRISSGANVLTF. The CDR3 region has the DNA TGTGCCAGCAGCTGCCAGTACCGGGACAGAATCAGCTCTGGGGCCAACGTCCTGACTTTC.

This clonotype has at least ten counts. The J gene is TRBJ2-7, the V gene TRBV1; the listed D gene, TRBD2, was not tested against the DNA. TRBV1 counts as a pseudogene. The CDR3 covers 19 residues. CDR3 in amino acids: CTSSQDRGTSGTLSYEQYF. The CDR3 coding sequence is TGCACCAGCAGCCAAGATCGAGGGACTAGCGGGACCCTCTCCTACGAGCAGTACTTC.

This clonotype has a count of ten or more. This chain joins TRBV9 and TRBJ2-5; perhaps TRBD2 as D (5 bases). V dropped 2 bases and J dropped 1 base, with 12 bases sitting between them. This CDR3 region has 15 residues. Germline V gene lookup returns CDR1 SGDLS and CDR2 YYNGEE. Written as DNA, the CDR3 is TGTGCCAGCAGCGTCACGGGGATCCTCCAAGAGACCCAGTACTTC. It is translated as CASSVTGILQETQYF.

This clonotype was observed many times. The chain joins TRBV9 to TRBJ2-7; possible D gene TRBD1, 6 bases. This CDR3 comprises 15 residues. V was pared by 1 base and J by 4 bases, with 15 bases between. Germline V gene sequence: CDR1 SGDLS, CDR2 YYNGEE. The CDR3 sequence is CASSVWAGGTYEQYF. The CDR3 region has the DNA TGTGCCAGCAGCGTATGGGCAGGTGGGACATACGAGCAGTACTTC.

This clonotype was seen only a few times. CDR3 nucleotides: TGTGCCAGCAACGACGGGGCCAACGTCCTGACTTTC. It specifies CASNDGANVLTF. The chain joins TRBV9 to TRBJ2-6; no firm D call. The CDR3 totals 12 residues. Germline CDR1 reads SGDLS; CDR2 reads YYNGEE. The V and J ends lost 6 bases and 4 bases respectively, with 5 bases between them.

This clonotype was recorded at least ten times. The chain couples TRBV9 to TRBJ2-7; D gene uncertain. Between the trimmed V and J ends, which lost 7 bases and 2 bases, there was a span of 16 bases. Germline values: CDR1 SGDLS, CDR2 YYNGEE. This CDR3 region has 14 residues. The CDR3 protein is CASAHPEKPYEQYF. DNA for the CDR3: TGTGCCAGCGCCCACCCGGAAAAACCCTACGAGCAGTACTTC.

There are many counts of this clonotype. The chain carries TRBV9 and TRBJ2-5; D possibly matches TRBD1 or TRBD2 (5 bases each). V dropped 4 bases and J dropped 5 bases, with 18 bases sitting between them. The CDR3 consists of 15 residues. Germline CDR1 reads SGDLS; CDR2 reads YYNGEE. The chain's CDR3 is CASSPMGQTGETQYF. The CDR3 DNA follows: TGTGCCAGCAGCCCCATGGGGCAGACGGGGGAGACCCAGTACTTC.

This clonotype was seen many times. This chain joins TRBV9 and TRBJ2-1; D call uncertain. The length of the CDR3 is 13 residues. CDR1 and CDR2 (germline): SGDLS, YYNGEE. V gave up 0 bases and J gave up 6 bases, with 7 bases separating them. The CDR3 nucleotides are TGTGCCAGCAGCGTAGCGGTTGTCAATGAGCAGTTCTTC. Encoded protein: CASSVAVVNEQFF.

This clonotype appeared many times. The CDR3: CASSVASTGFVYEQYF. The CDR3 coding sequence is TGTGCCAGCAGCGTAGCTTCGACAGGTTTCGTCTACGAGCAGTACTTC. V gene TRBV9 combines with J gene TRBJ2-7; possibly TRBD1 for D (6 bases). CDR1 and CDR2 (germline): SGDLS, YYNGEE. This CDR3 region has 16 residues. V was cut by 0 bases and J by 3 bases, with 16 bases left in between.

This clonotype was recorded many times. The gene calls are TRBV9 and TRBJ2-7; D gene unclear. V lost 0 bases and J lost 0, with 13 bases in between. The germline gives CDR1 SGDLS, CDR2 YYNGEE. The length of the CDR3 is 16 residues. The CDR3 is CASSVEAYSTSYEQYF. The CDR3 coding sequence is TGTGCCAGCAGCGTAGAGGCTTACTCAACCTCCTACGAGCAGTACTTC.

This clonotype appeared many times. V usage is TRBV9 and J usage is TRBJ2-3, with D perhaps matching TRBD2 (6 bases). This CDR3 spans 14 amino acids. The V gene's germline CDR1 is SGDLS and CDR2 YYNGEE. Trimming pared 0 bases from V and 3 bases from J, leaving 8 bases between. The CDR3: CASSVAGETDTQYF. The DNA for the CDR3 is TGTGCCAGCAGCGTAGCGGGAGAAACAGATACGCAGTATTTT.

This clonotype was seen at least ten times. The chain is built from TRBV9 and TRBJ2-7; 11 positions match TRBD2. Germline CDR1 and CDR2: SGDLS and YYNGEE. Germline trimming cut 5 bases from V and 4 bases from J; bases unmatched to any gene: 8. The CDR3 loop spans 15 amino acids. CDR3 nucleotide sequence: TGTGCCAGCAGTAAAACACTAGCGGGAGTTTACGAGCAGTACTTC. Protein product: CASSKTLAGVYEQYF.

This clonotype was recorded many times. The chain uses TRBV9 and TRBJ2-1; D is ambiguous. The V end lost 0 bases, the J end lost 3 bases, and 10 bases lay between the germline ends. Germline loops: CDR1 SGDLS, CDR2 YYNGEE. The CDR3 has 15 residues. The CDR3 sequence is CASSVVADNYNEQFF. CDR3 nucleotide sequence: TGTGCCAGCAGCGTAGTGGCAGACAACTACAATGAGCAGTTCTTC.

The table lists this clonotype with many counts. The rearrangement joins TRBV9 to TRBJ2-5; D remains unclear. The CDR3 is made up of 14 amino acids. CDR1 SGDLS and CDR2 YYNGEE come from the germline V gene. The V and J ends lost 0 bases and 4 bases respectively, with 10 bases between them. The CDR3 protein is CASSVAVAGETQYF. The CDR3 bases are TGTGCCAGCAGCGTAGCTGTGGCAGGAGAGACCCAGTACTTC.

Ten or more counts support this clonotype. The CDR3 bases are TGTGCCAGCAGCGTAGGACTAGCGGGAGCTACAGATACGCAGTATTTT. The encoded protein is CASSVGLAGATDTQYF. The genes are TRBV9 and TRBJ2-3; 12 nucleotides line up with TRBD2. The germline CDR1 and CDR2 sequences are SGDLS and YYNGEE. The V gene end was trimmed by 0 bases and the J gene end by 3 bases; junction bases not matched to a gene: 2. There are 16 residues in the CDR3.

This clonotype has a count of ten or more. The rearrangement links TRBV9 to TRBJ2-1; TRBD2 agrees at 11 bases. CDR3 length equals 16 residues. With V trimmed by 2 bases and J by 3 bases, 4 bases remained unmatched. CDR1 and CDR2 (germline): SGDLS, YYNGEE. This CDR3 reads CASSVLGLADYNEQFF. The CDR3 region has the DNA TGTGCCAGCAGCGTCCTGGGACTAGCGGACTACAATGAGCAGTTCTTC. Supplemented by reference TRBV9 and TRBJ2-1, the full variable domain reads DSGVTQTPKHLITATGQRVTLRCSPRSGDLSVYWYQQSLDQGLQFLIQYYNGEERAKGNILERFSAQQFPDLHSELNLSSLELGDSALYFCASSVLGLADYNEQFFGPGTRLTVL.

This clonotype has ten or more counts. The V and J genes are TRBV6-7 and TRBJ2-5; D unclear. TRBV6-7 carries the ORF label, with uncertain function. This CDR3 contains 11 residues. V gave up 4 bases and J gave up 5 bases, with 5 bases separating them. CDR3 amino acids: CASSSPETQYF. The CDR3, as DNA: TGTGCCAGCAGTTCCCCGGAGACCCAGTACTTC.

This clonotype was counted many times. The rearrangement links TRBV9 to TRBJ2-1, with a possible D match to TRBD2 (5 bases). The CDR3 is made up of 15 amino acids. Per the germline V gene, CDR1 is SGDLS and CDR2 is YYNGEE. V was clipped by 3 bases and J by 0 bases, with 10 bases between them. The CDR3 loop is CASSATSLSYNEQFF. In DNA, the CDR3 is TGTGCCAGCAGCGCTACTAGTCTCTCCTACAATGAGCAGTTCTTC. Variable domain in full (rest from reference TRBV9 and TRBJ2-1): DSGVTQTPKHLITATGQRVTLRCSPRSGDLSVYWYQQSLDQGLQFLIQYYNGEERAKGNILERFSAQQFPDLHSELNLSSLELGDSALYFCASSATSLSYNEQFFGPGTRLTVL.

This clonotype was detected many times. The rearrangement uses TRBV9 and TRBJ2-3, with D unclear. V lost 3 bases to trimming and J lost 2 bases, with 4 bases between them. This CDR3 has 12 amino acids. The germline V gene has CDR1 SGDLS and CDR2 YYNGEE. The CDR3 DNA sequence: TGTGCCAGCAGCGCCCTCACAGATACGCAGTATTTT. Protein sequence: CASSALTDTQYF.